The 30 T cell receptor beta chains reported below all come from one sample, sequenced in a study of a mutant IDH1 vaccine in newly diagnosed glioma. The antigens these receptors bind are not known. Stated time point: week 11, during vaccination. Vaccinated patients received 300 ug of mutant IDH1 20-mer peptide per dose, with topical imiquimod. Some clones are missing from TCRdb's copy, which holds only in-frame ones; the method was immunoSEQ multiplex PCR. The data show about 40,000 clones, 84% seen once. Specimen: PBMCs, collected from a glioma patient whose treatment included an IDH1 peptide vaccine. Receptor source: a man aged 35-49 years with glioma.

The V gene is TRBV27, the J gene TRBJ2-7; a possible D gene is TRBD2 (6 bases). Between the trimmed V and J ends, which lost 5 bases and 1 base, there was a span of 9 bases. The CDR3 consists of 13 residues. Per the germline V gene, CDR1 is MNHEY and CDR2 is SMNVEV (reference sequence). CDR3 amino acids: CASSDLASYEQYF. The CDR3 DNA reads as TGTGCCAGCAGTGATCTAGCGTCCTACGAGCAGTACTTC.

V gene TRBV6-1 combines with J gene TRBJ2-7; 8 nucleotides agree with TRBD2. V lost 3 bases to trimming and J lost 0 bases; unmatched junction nucleotides: 4. The germline V gene encodes CDR1 MNHNS and CDR2 SASEGT. The CDR3 spans 15 residues. The CDR3 protein is CASSDLAGYSYEQYF. CDR3 coding DNA: TGTGCCAGCAGTGACCTAGCGGGCTACTCCTACGAGCAGTACTTC.

The CDR3 here is CASRRGSGYEQYF. In DNA form, the CDR3 reads TGTGCCAGTAGAAGAGGGAGCGGCTACGAGCAGTACTTC. The gene calls are TRBV19 and TRBJ2-7; possibly TRBD2 for D (5 bases). Trimming shortened V by 6 bases and J by 3 bases, and 12 bases separated the two germline ends. The CDR3 has 13 residues. From germline, CDR1 is LNHDA and CDR2 SQIVND (reference sequence).

There are a few counts of this clone. The genes are TRBV7-9 and TRBJ2-7; 10 bases map to TRBD2. The germline gives CDR1 SEHNR, CDR2 FQNEAQ (reference sequence). The CDR3 extends over 15 amino acids. After removal of 5 bases from V and 4 bases from J, the junction contained 8 bases not matched to a gene. The CDR3 DNA is TGTGCCAGCAGCGGGTTAGCGGGAGGACGATACGAGCAGTACTTC. It yields the protein CASSGLAGGRYEQYF.

This clone is judged medium-sized (0.01 to 0.1%). This chain uses TRBV5-1 with TRBJ1-2; unclear D gene. Trimming left V 4 bases short and J 7 bases short, with 11 bases between. CDR1 SGHRS and CDR2 YFSETQ come from the germline V gene. This CDR3 is 12 amino acids long. This CDR3 is CASSQTNSGYTF. The CDR3 DNA follows: TGCGCCAGCAGCCAAACGAACAGTGGCTACACCTTC.

V usage is TRBV27 and J usage is TRBJ2-1, with 13 bases lining up with TRBD2. Germline V gene sequence: CDR1 MNHEY, CDR2 SMNVEV (reference sequence). The CDR3 spans 15 residues. V lost 4 bases to trimming and J lost 7 bases; unmatched junction nucleotides: 4. The CDR3 protein is CASSYRTSGSNEQFF. CDR3 bases: TGTGCCAGCAGTTATCGGACTAGCGGGAGTAATGAGCAGTTCTTC.

This chain connects TRBV28 to TRBJ2-7; 8 nucleotides line up with TRBD1. The CDR3 is made up of 13 amino acids. V gave up 7 bases and J gave up 6 bases; unmatched junction bases: 8. Germline V gives CDR1 MDHEN, CDR2 SYDVKM. This CDR3 reads CASTQTGVSEQYF. The DNA for the CDR3 is TGTGCCAGCACCCAGACAGGGGTTAGCGAGCAGTACTTC.

V is TRBV5-6 and J is TRBJ2-7, with D perhaps matching TRBD2 (5 bases). Trimming removed 4 bases at V and 5 bases at J, with 28 bases between. Germline V gene sequence: CDR1 SGHDT, CDR2 YYEEEE. This CDR3 contains 18 residues. As DNA, the CDR3 is TGTGCCAGCAGCGGCTTAGGCTGGATGACCGGGGTCGGGAACGAGCAGTACTTC. It yields the protein CASSGLGWMTGVGNEQYF.

This clone was picked up one time. The genes are TRBV6-4 and TRBJ2-7, with 9 bases lining up with TRBD2. The CDR3 contains 13 residues. CDR1 MRHNA and CDR2 SNTAGT come from the germline V gene. The ends lost 3 bases at V and 8 bases at J; junction bases unmatched: 5. CDR3 sequence (DNA): TGTGCCAGCAGTGAAGTTGCGGGAGGGCAGCAGTACTTC. Translating gives CASSEVAGGQQYF.

The chain couples TRBV7-9 to TRBJ2-5; 9 nucleotides match TRBD2. The end of the DNA fits TRBJ2-7 better, so the J call may be wrong. Per the germline V gene, CDR1 is SEHNR and CDR2 is FQNEAQ (reference sequence). The CDR3 is 16 residues long. The chain's CDR3 is CASSWSLAGPSYEQYF. CDR3 in DNA: TGTGCCAGCAGCTGGTCTCTAGCGGGGCCATCCTACGAGCAGTACTTC.

The chain joins TRBV27 to TRBJ2-3, with 9 positions matching TRBD1. With V trimmed by 7 bases and J by 4 bases, 15 bases remained unmatched. The CDR3 spans 17 residues. From germline, CDR1 is MNHEY and CDR2 SMNVEV (reference sequence). CDR3 sequence reads: CASTPTDRGMSADTQYF. The CDR3, as DNA: TGTGCCAGCACTCCAACCGACAGGGGGATGTCAGCAGATACGCAGTATTTT.

The chain carries TRBV30 and TRBJ1-2; TRBD1 agrees at 12 bases. The CDR3 extends over 16 amino acids. V was clipped by 4 bases and J by 4 bases; unmatched bases: 10. The germline gives CDR1 GTSNPN, CDR2 SVGIG (reference sequence). The CDR3 DNA follows: TGTGCCTGGACCCGGGACAGGGGGCTTGAGTCCTATGGCTACACCTTC. Amino acids: CAWTRDRGLESYGYTF.

Comment on this clone: Other nucleotide sequences in the sample specify the same CDR3. The rearrangement joins TRBV5-4 to TRBJ1-1; D not certain. From germline, CDR1 is SGHNT and CDR2 YYREEE (reference sequence). The CDR3 contains 11 residues. V lost 4 bases, J lost 0 bases, and 1 base lay in between. DNA for the CDR3: TGTGCCAGCAGCCTGAACACTGAAGCTTTCTTT. This encodes CASSLNTEAFF.

The count of this clone is one. J is TRBJ1-1 and V is TRBV6-5; D is unresolved. The CDR3 contains 13 residues. V was trimmed by 6 bases and J by 5 bases, leaving 13 bases between them. CDR1 and CDR2 (germline): MNHEY, SVGAGI. DNA for the CDR3: TGTGCCAGCAGCATATACCGGGCGACTGAAGCTTTCTTT. It is translated as CASSIYRATEAFF.

The chain is built from TRBV19 and TRBJ2-1; 7 bases line up with TRBD2. The CDR3 runs 16 residues. Germline values: CDR1 LNHDA, CDR2 SQIVND (reference sequence). The trim removed 7 bases at V and 4 bases at J, leaving 13 bases unmatched. The CDR3 bases are TGTGCCAGTACTACCTCCTCCCGGACTAGTTACAATGAGCAGTTCTTC. Encoded protein: CASTTSSRTSYNEQFF. Combining the CDR3 with reference TRBV19 and TRBJ2-1 gives the whole variable domain DGGITQSPKYLFRKEGQNVTLSCEQNLNHDAMYWYRQDPGQGLRLIYYSQIVNDFQKGDIAEGYSVSREKKESFPLTVTSAQKNPTAFYLCASTTSSRTSYNEQFFGPGTRLTVL.

This sequence joins TRBV18 and TRBJ2-4, with 7 bases that match TRBD1. After removal of 5 bases from V and 0 bases from J, the junction contained 10 bases not matched to a gene. The CDR3 contains 17 residues. Per the germline V gene, CDR1 is KGHSH and CDR2 is LQKENI. The CDR3 DNA reads TGTGCCAGCTCAGGCGTAGGGGGCTCCTTAGCCAAAAACATTCAGTACTTC. As protein: CASSGVGGSLAKNIQYF. The full variable domain, in which reference TRBV18 and TRBJ2-4 provide the parts outside the CDR3, is NAGVMQNPRHLVRRRGQEARLRCSPMKGHSHVYWYRQLPEEGLKFMVYLQKENIIDESGMPKERFSAEFPKEGPSILRIQQVVRGDSAAYFCASSGVGGSLAKNIQYFGAGTRLSVL.

V usage is TRBV5-6 and J usage is TRBJ2-7; possibly TRBD1 for D (6 bases). Germline-derived CDR1 and CDR2 are SGHDT and YYEEEE. The CDR3 runs 14 residues. Trimming cost V 0 bases and J 3 bases, with 10 bases left between them. For the CDR3, the DNA is TGTGCCAGCAGCTTGGGACAGGATTACTACGAGCAGTACTTC. This gives the protein CASSLGQDYYEQYF.

The chain recombines TRBV5-1 with TRBJ2-7, with D perhaps matching TRBD1 or TRBD2 (6 bases each). V lost 1 base and J 6 bases, leaving 17 bases between the germline ends. This CDR3 is 15 amino acids long. Looked up from germline, CDR1 is SGHRS and CDR2 is YFSETQ. CDR3 DNA sequence: TGCGCCAGCAGCTTGTCGGGGGCTCAGGCGGGCGAGCAGTACTTC. Protein sequence: CASSLSGAQAGEQYF. Supplemented by reference TRBV5-1 and TRBJ2-7, the full variable domain reads KAGVTQTPRYLIKTRGQQVTLSCSPISGHRSVSWYQQTPGQGLQFLFEYFSETQRNKGNFPGRFSGRQFSNSRSEMNVSTLELGDSALYLCASSLSGAQAGEQYFGPGTRLTVT.

This chain joins TRBV6-5 and TRBJ2-7; the D call may be TRBD1 or TRBD2 (5 bases each). This CDR3 region has 13 residues. Trimming took off 8 bases at V and 2 bases at J, with 13 bases between the two ends. Germline V CDR1 and CDR2: MNHEY, SVGAGI. The CDR3 DNA sequence: TGTGCCAGCCGGATGGGACGGGCCTACGAGCAGTACTTC. It specifies CASRMGRAYEQYF.

V and J are TRBV28 and TRBJ2-7; D possibly uses TRBD1 or TRBD2 (6 bases each). There are 12 residues in the CDR3. V gave up 6 bases and J gave up 7 bases, with 13 bases separating them. Germline V gives CDR1 MDHEN, CDR2 SYDVKM. CDR3 nucleotides: TGTGCCAGCAGGGGGGGCCTTACTGAGCAGTACTTC. It specifies CASRGGLTEQYF. The entire variable domain, with the rest obtained from reference TRBV28 and TRBJ2-7, is as follows: DVKVTQSSRYLVKRTGEKVFLECVQDMDHENMFWYRQDPGLGLRLIYFSYDVKMKEKGDIPEGYSVSREKKERFSLILESASTNQTSMYLCASRGGLTEQYFGPGTRLTVT.

This rearrangement joins TRBV6-6 to TRBJ1-2, with a possible D match to TRBD1 (5 bases). Germline values: CDR1 MNHNY, CDR2 SVGAGI (reference sequence). This CDR3 comprises 14 residues. Trimming cost V 6 bases and J 1 base, with 12 bases left between them. CDR3: CASSRDGVNYGYTF. CDR3 sequence (DNA): TGTGCCAGCAGCCGGGACGGAGTTAACTATGGCTACACCTTC.

The chain uses TRBV4-1 and TRBJ2-3, with TRBD2 matching 9 bases. This CDR3 is 18 amino acids long. The J segment lost 5 bases and the V segment lost 4 bases, leaving 16 bases of the junction unmatched. Per germline, CDR1 MGHRA and CDR2 YSYEKL. The CDR3: CASSLSSGGRAAEDTQYF. CDR3 bases: TGCGCCAGCAGCCTATCTTCTGGCGGGAGGGCCGCGGAAGATACGCAGTATTTT.

This chain joins TRBV7-9 and TRBJ1-2, with D tentatively TRBD1 (5 bases). V lost 9 bases to trimming and J lost 7 bases, with 18 bases between them. The CDR3 extends over 13 amino acids. Germline-derived CDR1 and CDR2 are SEHNR and FQNEAQ (reference sequence). CDR3 nucleotide sequence: TGTGCCAGTCAGGCGTCAGGGATGCTTGGCTACACCTTC. This translates into CASQASGMLGYTF.

As DNA, the CDR3 is TGTGCCAGCAGTAGCCCGGGACACAGCACCGGGGAGCTGTTTTTT. The encoded protein is CASSSPGHSTGELFF. The chain is built from TRBV5-6 and TRBJ2-2; the D gene is possibly TRBD1 (6 bases). CDR1 and CDR2 from the germline V gene are SGHDT and YYEEEE. The CDR3 length is 15 residues. The ends were cut back, 5 bases at V and 4 bases at J, with 15 bases in the middle.

The chain links TRBV27 to TRBJ2-7; 9 bases map to TRBD2. Germline V CDR1 and CDR2: MNHEY, SMNVEV (reference sequence). There are 13 residues in the CDR3. With 8 bases clipped from V and 6 bases from J, the junction kept 8 bases outside the gene matches. CDR3 protein: CASRPGLASEQYF. For the CDR3, the DNA is TGTGCCAGCCGACCGGGACTAGCTAGCGAGCAGTACTTC.

The gene calls are TRBV6-5 and TRBJ1-1; D unresolved. Trimming took 7 bases from V and 2 from J, leaving 11 bases between them. The germline V gene has CDR1 MNHEY and CDR2 SVGAGI. The CDR3 sequence is 13 residues long. The CDR3 region is CASTVTFNTEAFF. Here the CDR3 DNA reads TGTGCCAGCACCGTTACGTTTAACACTGAAGCTTTCTTT.

A single count supports this clone. The chain has TRBV4-1 and TRBJ1-1; D remains unclear. Germline V CDR1 and CDR2: MGHRA, YSYEKL. This CDR3 region has 19 residues. V lost 0 bases and J lost 0, with 20 bases in between. The CDR3 sequence: CASSQDPRSRGGLNTEAFF. Here the CDR3 DNA reads TGCGCCAGCAGCCAAGATCCCCGGTCCCGAGGAGGGTTGAACACTGAAGCTTTCTTT.

This clone showed up just a few times. This chain uses TRBV6-1 with TRBJ1-2; maybe TRBD1 (5 bases). V lost 5 bases, J lost 4 bases, and 11 bases lay in between. The length of the CDR3 is 13 residues. Germline V CDR1 and CDR2: MNHNS, SASEGT. The CDR3 DNA reads TGTGCCAGCAGTATCCCAGGGTCCTATGGCTACACCTTC. It yields the protein CASSIPGSYGYTF.

The chain is built from TRBV7-9 and TRBJ2-7; 7 bases agree with TRBD1. The length of the CDR3 is 15 residues. The germline V gene encodes CDR1 SEHNR and CDR2 FQNEAQ (reference sequence). V trimming: 3 bases; J trimming: 1 base; junction bases outside the gene matches: 6. Written as DNA, the CDR3 is TGTGCCAGCAGCTTCCAGGGGGAATCTTCCTACGAGCAGTACTTC. Translated: CASSFQGESSYEQYF. The variable domain in full, completed from reference TRBV7-9 and TRBJ2-7, reads DTGVSQNPRHKITKRGQNVTFRCDPISEHNRLYWYRQTLGQGPEFLTYFQNEAQLEKSRLLSDRFSAERPKGSFSTLEIQRTEQGDSAMYLCASSFQGESSYEQYFGPGTRLTVT.

This clone was observed once. The rearrangement uses TRBV5-3 and TRBJ2-1, with unresolved D. TRBV5-3 is reported as an ORF; its role is uncertain. There are 12 residues in the CDR3. Deletions cut 0 bases from V and 6 bases from J, with 4 bases between. CDR3 sequence (DNA): TGTGCCAGAAGCTTGGTTCGCAATGAGCAGTTCTTC. Encoded protein: CARSLVRNEQFF.